A selection of T cell receptor beta chains follows, all from one sample in a study of CD8 T cells in Susac syndrome. Each CDR3 protein gets one entry after TCRdb re-called the immunoSEQ multiplex PCR reads with MiXCR. The sample records 150,000 to 200,000 distinct CDR3 sequences, over 85% being singletons. What was sequenced was CD4+ T cells from PBMCs. These receptor sequences come from a human donor in good health. The CDR3 runs from the conserved cysteine through the conserved F or W. D genes are given only for firm matches. Not every row has a clone size; where given, it reads once, few, many or a size class.

J,size,D,V,CDR3,DNA
TRBJ2-2,few,NA,TRBV7-2,CASSLGEYTGELFF,TGTGCCAGCAGCCTTGGGGAGTACACCGGGGAGCTGTTTTTT
TRBJ2-1,few,TRBD1,TRBV27,CASSSRQGWPNNEQFF,TGTGCCAGCAGCTCTCGACAGGGATGGCCCAACAATGAGCAGTTCTTC
TRBJ2-5,NA,NA,TRBV10-1,CASSGDRQETQYF,TGCGCCAGCAGTGGGGATCGACAAGAGACCCAGTACTTC
TRBJ2-7,NA,NA,TRBV20-1,CSASRTYEQYF,TGCAGTGCTAGCAGGACCTACGAGCAGTACTTC
TRBJ2-7,NA,NA,TRBV7-2,CASSGADSLREQYF,TGTGCCAGCAGCGGCGCGGACAGTTTAAGGGAGCAGTACTTC
TRBJ2-3,NA,NA,TRBV3-1,CASSLRDTEDTQYF,TGTGCCAGCAGCCTCCGGGACACCGAAGATACGCAGTATTTT
TRBJ1-2,NA,NA,TRBV5-1,CASSLDLQGLGYTF,TGCGCCAGCAGCTTGGATCTCCAGGGCCTCGGCTACACCTTC
TRBJ1-1,NA,NA,TRBV5-4,CASSLGEGTEVFF,TGTGCCAGCAGCTTGGGGGAGGGCACTGAAGTTTTCTTT
TRBJ2-7,NA,TRBD2,TRBV18,CASSLGLAGASGEQYF,TGTGCCAGCTCATTGGGACTAGCGGGGGCTTCTGGCGAGCAGTACTTC
TRBJ1-5,NA,NA,TRBV7-8,CASSLGAVNSNQPQHF,TGTGCCAGCAGCTTAGGGGCAGTGAATAGCAATCAGCCCCAGCATTTT